This record looks at one T cell receptor (beta chain) sequence and its context. As yet, its antigen is unknown. TCRdb's table, derived via immunoSEQ multiplex PCR, lists solely in-frame clones and lacks some. The sample lists about 350,000 clones; about 91% were seen once. The data derive from a study of Ad26.COV2.S vaccination and SARS-CoV-2 variants. Study results and limitations: It is possible that the TCR breadth and depth analyses underestimated the total T cell responses.

This clonotype was obtained from a human donor who had recovered from COVID-19. Sequencing was performed on peripheral blood, taken after recovery from COVID-19.

The CDR3 reads CASSLTRPRQGGSLNYGYTF. CDR3 DNA: TGCGCCAGCAGTCTCACTCGACCCCGACAGGGGGGTTCCCTTAACTATGGCTACACCTTC. The V gene is TRBV5-1, the J gene TRBJ1-2; 9 positions agree with TRBD1. Trimming at V came to 5 bases and at J to 1 base, leaving 21 bases not matched to a gene. The CDR3 runs to 20 residues. Looked up from germline, CDR1 is SGHRS and CDR2 is YFSETQ.